Each of the 5 T cell receptor beta chains below was sequenced from the same sample in a study of technical replicates of blood from four donors. Clones were sequenced by immunoSEQ multiplex PCR, and TCRdb holds only the in-frame ones, with some missing. The data hold roughly 80,000 clones, with roughly 95% observed a single time. What was sequenced was T cells isolated from PBMCs. Receptors originate from a human donor in good health.

The chain uses TRBV19 and TRBJ2-2; maybe TRBD1 (6 bases). CDR1 LNHDA and CDR2 SQIVND come from the germline V gene (reference sequence). The CDR3 extends over 14 amino acids. The V gene lost 4 bases and the J gene lost 5 bases, with 11 bases spanning the gap. CDR3 region: CASSNRARTGELFF. The CDR3 DNA sequence: TGTGCCAGTAGTAACAGGGCACGTACCGGGGAGCTGTTTTTT.

This clone turned up a few times. This rearrangement joins TRBV30 to TRBJ1-1, with no clear D. Germline V gene sequence: CDR1 GTSNPN, CDR2 SVGIG (reference sequence). Trimming stripped 4 bases from V and 4 bases from J, with 16 bases between. The CDR3 loop spans 14 amino acids. The CDR3 is CAWKRPPGGTEAFF. The DNA of the CDR3 is TGTGCCTGGAAGCGGCCCCCAGGCGGCACTGAAGCTTTCTTT. The full variable domain, rest sourced from reference TRBV30 and TRBJ1-1, is SQTIHQWPATLVQPVGSPLSLECTVEGTSNPNLYWYRQAAGRGLQLLFYSVGIGQISSEVPQNLSASRPQDRQFILSSKKLLLSDSGFYLCAWKRPPGGTEAFFGQGTRLTVV.

The genes are TRBV11-3 and TRBJ1-4, with 9 positions matching TRBD1. CDR1 and CDR2 from the germline V gene are SGHNT and YENEEA. The CDR3 extends over 18 amino acids. With 5 bases clipped from V and 0 bases from J, the junction kept 10 bases outside the gene matches. CDR3 amino acids: CASSPGTGSYATNEKLFF. The CDR3 DNA sequence: TGTGCCAGCAGCCCAGGGACAGGGAGTTATGCAACTAATGAAAAACTGTTTTTT.

The chain recombines TRBV5-1 with TRBJ1-2; D ambiguous. The germline CDR1 and CDR2 sequences are SGHRS and YFSETQ. V dropped 0 bases and J dropped 8 bases, with 8 bases sitting between them. The CDR3 sequence is 12 residues long. This chain's CDR3 is CASSLDGHGYTF. The CDR3 DNA follows: TGCGCCAGCAGCTTGGATGGGCACGGCTACACCTTC. Complete variable domain (other parts from reference TRBV5-1 and TRBJ1-2): KAGVTQTPRYLIKTRGQQVTLSCSPISGHRSVSWYQQTPGQGLQFLFEYFSETQRNKGNFPGRFSGRQFSNSRSEMNVSTLELGDSALYLCASSLDGHGYTFGSGTRLTVV.

The V and J genes are TRBV20-1 and TRBJ2-1; 7 nucleotides align to TRBD2. Losses at the gene ends were 5 bases for V and 12 bases for J; bases not matched to a gene: 1. There are 9 residues in the CDR3. CDR1 is DFQATT and CDR2 is SNEGSKA in the germline V gene (reference sequence). The CDR3 coding sequence is TGCAGTGCTGTAGCGGGGCAGTTCTTC. Its translation is CSAVAGQFF.